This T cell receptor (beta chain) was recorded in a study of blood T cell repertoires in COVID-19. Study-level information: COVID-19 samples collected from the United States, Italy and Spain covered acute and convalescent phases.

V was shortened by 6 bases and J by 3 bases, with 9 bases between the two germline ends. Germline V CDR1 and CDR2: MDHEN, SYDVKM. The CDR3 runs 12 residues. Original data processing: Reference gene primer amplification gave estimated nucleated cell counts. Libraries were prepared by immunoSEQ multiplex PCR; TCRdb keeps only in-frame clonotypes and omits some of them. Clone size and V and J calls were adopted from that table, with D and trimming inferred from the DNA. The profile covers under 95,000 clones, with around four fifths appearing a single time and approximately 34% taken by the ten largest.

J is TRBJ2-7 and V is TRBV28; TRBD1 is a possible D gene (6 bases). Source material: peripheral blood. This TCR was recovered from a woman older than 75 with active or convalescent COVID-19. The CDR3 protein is CASRPTGYEQYF. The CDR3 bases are TGTGCCAGCAGGCCGACAGGCTACGAGCAGTACTTC. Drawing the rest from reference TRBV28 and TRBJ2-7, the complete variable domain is DVKVTQSSRYLVKRTGEKVFLECVQDMDHENMFWYRQDPGLGLRLIYFSYDVKMKEKGDIPEGYSVSREKKERFSLILESASTNQTSMYLCASRPTGYEQYFGPGTRLTVT.